Below, 28 T cell receptor beta chains from the same sample are listed, as sequenced in a study of PD-L1 blockade in urothelial cancer. The assay was immunoSEQ multiplex PCR, and TCRdb's table has in-frame clones only and misses some. Of some 52,000 clones in the sample, roughly 80% were seen once. The sequences come from PBMCs, collected around atezolizumab (anti-PD-L1) treatment. These receptors were taken from a man aged 65-85 years with urothelial cancer.

Within the sample, this clone is medium-sized (0.01 to 0.1%). The chain combines TRBV7-3 with TRBJ2-1; 10 nucleotides agree with TRBD2. Trimming took 2 bases from V and 7 from J; bases not matched to a gene: 23. The germline V gene has CDR1 SGHTA and CDR2 FQGTGA. CDR3 length: 21 residues. The CDR3: CASSLGPGSRGIEREGNEQFF. CDR3 bases: TGTGCCAGCAGCTTAGGTCCGGGGAGCCGGGGTATCGAGCGGGAGGGGAATGAGCAGTTCTTC.

The chain is built from TRBV11-2 and TRBJ2-1, with TRBD2 matching over 13 bases. CDR3 size: 16 residues. The V segment lost 1 base and the J segment 5 bases; nucleotides outside the gene matches: 2. Per the germline V gene, CDR1 is SGHAT and CDR2 is FQNNGV. CDR3: CASSLGGTSGNNEQFF. The CDR3 bases are TGTGCCAGCAGCTTAGGTGGGACTAGCGGGAACAATGAGCAGTTCTTC.

The J gene is TRBJ2-7, the V gene TRBV25-1; D not resolved. V lost 4 bases and J lost 6, with 7 bases in between. CDR1 MGHDK and CDR2 SYGVNS come from the germline V gene. CDR3 length equals 11 residues. The CDR3 here is CASSVSLEQYF. DNA for the CDR3: TGTGCCAGCAGTGTATCTCTCGAGCAGTACTTC.

This clone was observed a single time. The chain has TRBV18 and TRBJ1-5, with D possibly TRBD1 on 6 matching bases. This CDR3 spans 14 amino acids. V lost 5 bases to trimming and J lost 10 bases, with 18 bases between them. Germline lookup yields CDR1 KGHSH and CDR2 LQKENI. In nucleotides, the CDR3 is TGTGCCAGCTCAGCTTACAGGGAGATGGAACCCCAGCATTTT. Translation: CASSAYREMEPQHF. Using reference TRBV18 and TRBJ1-5 for the parts outside the CDR3, the full variable domain is NAGVMQNPRHLVRRRGQEARLRCSPMKGHSHVYWYRQLPEEGLKFMVYLQKENIIDESGMPKERFSAEFPKEGPSILRIQQVVRGDSAAYFCASSAYREMEPQHFGDGTRLSIL.

The V call is TRBV2, the J call TRBJ2-5; no reliable D call. Trimming took off 6 bases at V and 2 bases at J, with 10 bases between the two ends. This CDR3 is 13 amino acids long. CDR1 is SNHLY, CDR2 FYNNEI, per germline. For the CDR3, the DNA is TGTGCCAGCAGCAGGAACCTGCAAGAGACCCAGTACTTC. This gives the protein CASSRNLQETQYF.

CDR3: CASSQDRIGGSRETQYF. CDR3 bases: TGTGCCAGCAGCCAAGATCGCATAGGAGGGTCTCGAGAGACCCAGTACTTC. The chain links TRBV14 to TRBJ2-5; the D gene is possibly TRBD2 (6 bases). Trimming cost V 0 bases and J 4 bases, with 18 bases left between them. The CDR3 has 17 amino acids. Looked up from germline, CDR1 is SGHDN and CDR2 is FVKESK.

The chain recombines TRBV4-1 with TRBJ2-4; a possible D gene is TRBD1 (6 bases). Trimming took 1 base from V and 0 from J, leaving 16 bases between them. The CDR3 is 18 residues long. CDR1 and CDR2 (germline): MGHRA, YSYEKL. The CDR3 DNA follows: TGCGCCAGCAGCCAAGGCGCCCTAAAGGGGGTAGCCAAAAACATTCAGTACTTC. It yields the protein CASSQGALKGVAKNIQYF.

J is TRBJ2-5 and V is TRBV7-6; 8 bases agree with TRBD2. This CDR3 is 17 amino acids long. After removal of 4 bases from V and 4 bases from J, the junction contained 14 bases not matched to a gene. From germline, CDR1 is SGHVS and CDR2 FNYEAQ. CDR3 residues: CASSSSGAAGAIETQYF. The CDR3 nucleotides are TGTGCCAGCAGCTCCTCGGGGGCAGCGGGGGCCATAGAGACCCAGTACTTC.

This rearrangement joins TRBV28 to TRBJ2-5; 15 bases align to TRBD2. Germline CDR1 is MDHEN and CDR2 is SYDVKM. Trimming cost V 5 bases and J 7 bases; bases outside gene matches: 5. This CDR3 has 15 residues. The CDR3 DNA follows: TGTGCCAGCAGTACCCGGACTAGCGGGGGGGGGACCCAGTACTTC. Translation: CASSTRTSGGGTQYF.

V usage is TRBV19 and J usage is TRBJ1-5; D is ambiguous. The germline V gene encodes CDR1 LNHDA and CDR2 SQIVND (reference sequence). The CDR3 has 14 amino acids. V was shortened by 7 bases and J by 4 bases, with 14 bases between the two germline ends. The CDR3 DNA is TGTGCCAGTAATGGCCGGGTCCCAAATCAGCCCCAGCATTTT. Protein: CASNGRVPNQPQHF.

V is TRBV15 and J is TRBJ2-1, with D possibly TRBD2 on 6 matching bases. This CDR3 comprises 16 residues. Per germline, CDR1 LNHNV and CDR2 YYDKDF (reference sequence). V was clipped by 2 bases and J by 7 bases, with 18 bases between them. CDR3 bases: TGTGCCACCAGCAGACCCTTTGGCGGGATTTGGAATGAGCAGTTCTTC. Protein: CATSRPFGGIWNEQFF.

The rearrangement links TRBV18 to TRBJ1-2; a possible D gene is TRBD1 (6 bases). The length of the CDR3 is 14 residues. Looked up from germline, CDR1 is KGHSH and CDR2 is LQKENI. V was cut by 3 bases and J by 3 bases, with 11 bases left in between. This chain's CDR3 is CASSPYRDDYGYTF. The DNA for the CDR3 is TGTGCCAGCTCACCTTACAGGGACGACTATGGCTACACCTTC.

This clone was counted a single time. This chain joins TRBV5-1 and TRBJ1-5; weak D call: TRBD1 (6 bases). V gave up 0 bases and J gave up 4 bases, with 11 bases separating them. The CDR3 has 15 residues. CDR1 is SGHRS and CDR2 is YFSETQ in the germline V gene. CDR3: CASSLAGRGNQPQHF. The CDR3 nucleotides read TGCGCCAGCAGCTTGGCGGGCAGGGGAAATCAGCCCCAGCATTTT.

By share, this clone ranks as medium-sized. V is TRBV9 and J is TRBJ2-3; TRBD1 matches at 7 bases. The CDR3 consists of 14 residues. Germline trimming cut 0 bases from V and 5 bases from J; bases unmatched to any gene: 3. Germline V gives CDR1 SGDLS, CDR2 YYNGEE. The DNA for the CDR3 is TGTGCCAGCAGCGTAGGGACAGGTGGAGATACGCAGTATTTT. This translates into CASSVGTGGDTQYF. The whole variable domain, filled in from reference TRBV9 and TRBJ2-3, reads DSGVTQTPKHLITATGQRVTLRCSPRSGDLSVYWYQQSLDQGLQFLIQYYNGEERAKGNILERFSAQQFPDLHSELNLSSLELGDSALYFCASSVGTGGDTQYFGPGTRLTVL.

The rearrangement uses TRBV13 and TRBJ2-1; TRBD2 matches at 12 bases. The CDR3 consists of 15 residues. V shed 5 bases, J shed 8 bases, and the junction held 7 bases outside the gene matches. Germline loops: CDR1 PRHDT, CDR2 FYEKMQ (reference sequence). CDR3 protein: CASSPLAGGFHEQFF. The CDR3 DNA follows: TGTGCCAGCAGCCCTCTAGCGGGAGGGTTCCATGAGCAGTTCTTC.

V gene TRBV11-3 combines with J gene TRBJ2-1; the D gene is possibly TRBD1 (6 bases). Trimming pared 4 bases from V and 1 base from J, leaving 8 bases between. The germline CDR1 and CDR2 sequences are SGHNT and YENEEA. This CDR3 has 14 residues. Here the CDR3 reads CASSSGVSYNEQFF. The CDR3 nucleotides are TGTGCCAGCAGCTCAGGGGTGTCCTACAATGAGCAGTTCTTC.

V is TRBV9 and J is TRBJ1-1, with 7 bases lining up with TRBD1. Germline values: CDR1 SGDLS, CDR2 YYNGEE. The CDR3 runs 13 residues. Trimming took 4 bases from V and 4 from J; bases not matched to a gene: 4. CDR3 DNA sequence: TGTGCCAGCAGCTTCCAGGGGGTCACTGAAGCTTTCTTT. Residues: CASSFQGVTEAFF.

The chain has TRBV19 and TRBJ2-7; TRBD1 agrees at 7 bases. Germline trimming cut 5 bases from V and 6 bases from J; bases unmatched to any gene: 7. The CDR3 runs to 13 residues. Germline V CDR1 and CDR2: LNHDA, SQIVND (reference sequence). CDR3 in amino acids: CASSRQGSGEQYF. The CDR3 DNA reads TGTGCCAGTAGTCGACAGGGATCGGGCGAGCAGTACTTC.

This clone was picked up many times. The chain combines TRBV4-2 with TRBJ1-2; a possible D gene is TRBD1 (5 bases). There are 14 residues in the CDR3. Per germline, CDR1 LGHNA and CDR2 YNFKEQ. V gave up 3 bases and J gave up 8 bases, with 16 bases separating them. This CDR3 is CASSHIRGGGGYTF. Here the CDR3 DNA reads TGTGCCAGCAGCCATATCCGGGGGGGTGGAGGCTACACCTTC.

The chain has TRBV7-2 and TRBJ1-4; D ambiguous. The CDR3 runs 14 residues. Germline CDR1 is SGHTA and CDR2 is FQGNSA. V was pared by 5 bases and J by 6 bases, with 13 bases between. DNA for the CDR3: TGTGCCAGCAGCCCCCAATATAGAGATGAAAAACTGTTTTTT. Translating it yields CASSPQYRDEKLFF.

The rearrangement joins TRBV10-3 to TRBJ2-1; TRBD2 matches 9 bases. The CDR3 sequence is 16 residues long. Germline V lookup: CDR1 ENHRY, CDR2 SYGVKD. The ends lost 4 bases at V and 4 bases at J; junction bases unmatched: 8. CDR3 loop: CAISVWASGVYNEQFF. The CDR3 DNA follows: TGTGCCATCAGTGTATGGGCTAGCGGGGTTTACAATGAGCAGTTCTTC.

The chain has TRBV6-1 and TRBJ1-3, with D unclear. CDR3 length: 15 residues. Germline V gene lookup returns CDR1 MNHNS and CDR2 SASEGT. V was clipped by 6 bases and J by 1 base, with 13 bases between them. CDR3: CASRSSGNSGNTIYF. The CDR3 region has the DNA TGTGCCAGCAGGTCCTCGGGGAATTCTGGAAACACCATATATTTT.

This clone turned up a few times. The chain employs TRBV18 and TRBJ1-2; no reliable D call. V was cut by 5 bases and J by 8 bases, with 15 bases left in between. Germline CDR1 and CDR2: KGHSH and LQKENI. The CDR3 runs 13 residues. CDR3 in amino acids: CASSSPYEEGYTF. For the CDR3, the DNA is TGTGCCAGCTCATCGCCCTACGAGGAAGGCTACACCTTC.

J is TRBJ2-2 and V is TRBV5-1; no firm D call. Trimming removed 2 bases from V and 3 bases from J, with 8 bases in between. CDR1 and CDR2 from the germline V gene are SGHRS and YFSETQ. The CDR3 totals 14 residues. The CDR3 nucleotides are TGCGCCAGCAGCTTCGCGTCCGACACCGGGGAGCTGTTTTTT. It yields the protein CASSFASDTGELFF.

This clone was seen once. This chain connects TRBV2 to TRBJ2-7, with D perhaps TRBD2 (6 bases). V gave up 7 bases and J gave up 7 bases, with 17 bases separating them. From germline, CDR1 is SNHLY and CDR2 FYNNEI. The CDR3 loop spans 13 amino acids. The CDR3 nucleotides are TGTGCCAGCATGCGGCGGGGTGCGGGTGAGCAGTACTTC. It specifies CASMRRGAGEQYF. Full variable domain (missing parts from reference TRBV2 and TRBJ2-7): EPEVTQTPSHQVTQMGQEVILRCVPISNHLYFYWYRQILGQKVEFLVSFYNNEISEKSEIFDDQFSVERPDGSNFTLKIRSTKLEDSAMYFCASMRRGAGEQYFGPGTRLTVT.

CDR3 residues: CAWKSPGASQGGYTF. CDR3 bases: TGTGCCTGGAAAAGCCCGGGAGCTAGTCAAGGTGGCTACACCTTC. The genes are TRBV30 and TRBJ1-2; D gene ambiguous. Germline CDR1 reads GTSNPN; CDR2 reads SVGIG (reference sequence). Trimming left V 4 bases short and J 7 bases short, with 22 bases between. This CDR3 region has 15 residues.

The CDR3 DNA sequence: TGTGCCAGCAGCTTGCCCAACAGGGAGACAGATACGCAGTATTTT. Encoded protein: CASSLPNRETDTQYF. V is TRBV5-4 and J is TRBJ2-3, with a possible D match to TRBD1 (6 bases). The germline V gene encodes CDR1 SGHNT and CDR2 YYREEE (reference sequence). Trimming removed 1 base at V and 3 bases at J, with 12 bases between. This CDR3 is 15 amino acids long.

This clone has only a few counts. The chain is built from TRBV6-1 and TRBJ1-1; D ambiguous. CDR1 and CDR2 (germline): MNHNS, SASEGT. The CDR3 runs to 14 residues. V was shortened by 1 base and J by 5 bases, with 11 bases between the two germline ends. The CDR3 bases are TGTGCCAGCAGTGAAGGGAGCCTCCCTACTGAAGCTTTCTTT. Its translation is CASSEGSLPTEAFF.